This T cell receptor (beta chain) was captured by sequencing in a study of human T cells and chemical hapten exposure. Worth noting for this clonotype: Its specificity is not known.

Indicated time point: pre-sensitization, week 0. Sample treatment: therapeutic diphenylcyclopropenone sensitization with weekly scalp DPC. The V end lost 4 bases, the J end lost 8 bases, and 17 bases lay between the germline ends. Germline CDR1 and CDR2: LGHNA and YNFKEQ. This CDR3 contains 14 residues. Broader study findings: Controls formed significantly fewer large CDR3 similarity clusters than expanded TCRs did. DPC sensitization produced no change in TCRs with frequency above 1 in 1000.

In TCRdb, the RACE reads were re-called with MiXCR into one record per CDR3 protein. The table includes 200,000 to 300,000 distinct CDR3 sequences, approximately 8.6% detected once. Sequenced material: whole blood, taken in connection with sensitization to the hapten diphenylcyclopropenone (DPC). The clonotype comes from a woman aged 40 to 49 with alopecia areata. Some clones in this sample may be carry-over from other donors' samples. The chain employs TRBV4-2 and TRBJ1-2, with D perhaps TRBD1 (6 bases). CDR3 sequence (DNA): TGTGCCAGCAGCCCACGACAGGAACATTCGGGCTACACCTTC. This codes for CASSPRQEHSGYTF.